A selection of T cell receptor beta chains follows, all from one sample in a study of beta chain features in type 1 diabetes. Assay used: immunoSEQ multiplex PCR; TCRdb lists only in-frame clones, some missing. The sample yields around 250,000 clones, 27% seen once. Sequences were obtained from central memory CD4+ T cells from blood. These receptors came from a man younger than 40 in good health. Each CDR3 is given with its conserved first and last residue. Each record gives: V gene, clone size, J gene, D gene, CDR3 protein, CDR3 DNA. A D gene is named only where the DNA matches it firmly. Expanded clones are given a class, and other clones once, few, many or no size at all.

>TRBV30|few|TRBJ2-3|TRBD1
CAFDRVGGDTQYF
TGTGCCTTCGACAGGGTAGGAGGAGATACGCAGTATTTT
>TRBV9|-|TRBJ1-2|-
CASSVEGAYGYTF
TGTGCCAGCAGCGTAGAAGGGGCCTATGGCTACACCTTC
>TRBV2|few|TRBJ2-7|-
CASSVNSLGLEQYF
TGTGCCAGCAGTGTCAACAGCCTAGGGCTAGAGCAGTACTTC
>TRBV5-1|-|TRBJ2-7|-
CASSSTSRSSLEQYF
TGCGCCAGCAGCTCGACGTCGAGGTCCTCCCTCGAGCAGTACTTC
>TRBV7-2|-|TRBJ2-5|-
CASSLDGGTTTTQYF
TGTGCCAGCAGCTTAGACGGAGGGACAACTACGACCCAGTACTTC
>TRBV7-9|few|TRBJ1-5|-
CASSHDGGGSQPQHF
TGTGCCAGCAGCCACGATGGGGGAGGGAGTCAGCCCCAGCATTTT
>TRBV7-2|-|TRBJ1-3|-
CASSPTVGNTIYF
TGTGCCAGCAGCCCTACCGTGGGAAACACCATATATTTT
>TRBV7-8|few|TRBJ2-1|-
CASSLQGTYNEQFF
TGTGCCAGCAGCTTACAGGGTACCTACAATGAGCAGTTCTTC
>TRBV25-1|few|TRBJ2-7|-
CASSDEPEFHSSYEQYF
TGTGCCAGCAGTGACGAACCGGAATTCCACAGCTCCTACGAGCAGTACTTC
>TRBV7-2|-|TRBJ2-1|-
CASSAAGGYNEQFF
TGTGCCAGCAGTGCAGCGGGCGGCTACAATGAGCAGTTCTTC
>TRBV28|few|TRBJ2-5|-
CASSLLGSETQYF
TGTGCCAGCAGTTTACTGGGGAGCGAGACCCAGTACTTC
>TRBV10-3|once|TRBJ2-5|-
CAISGSVGTQYF
TGTGCCATCAGTGGATCGGTGGGGACCCAGTACTTC
>TRBV5-1|few|TRBJ2-5|TRBD1
CASSQTGLEGETQYF
TGCGCCAGCAGCCAGACAGGGCTGGAAGGGGAGACCCAGTACTTC
>TRBV13|-|TRBJ2-7|-
CASSPGPPGGTAEQYF
TGTGCCAGCAGCCCCGGGCCCCCAGGGGGGACCGCCGAGCAGTACTTC
>TRBV29-1|many|TRBJ2-5|-
CSGEDSFQETQYF
TGCAGCGGTGAGGACAGTTTCCAAGAGACCCAGTACTTC
>TRBV7-8|-|TRBJ2-7|TRBD2
CASSSRLAGSSYEQYF
TGTGCCAGCAGCTCCAGACTAGCGGGGAGCTCCTACGAGCAGTACTTC
>TRBV27|many|TRBJ2-7|TRBD1
CASSLSRGPYEQYF
TGTGCCAGCAGTTTAAGTAGGGGGCCCTACGAGCAGTACTTC
>TRBV27|once|TRBJ2-1|-
CASSLAGPNNEQFF
TGTGCCAGCAGTTTGGCGGGACCCAACAATGAGCAGTTCTTC
>TRBV9|-|TRBJ2-5|-
CASSVEPTSRGETQYF
TGTGCCAGCAGCGTAGAACCCACTAGCCGGGGGGAGACCCAGTACTTC
>TRBV7-2|many|TRBJ2-1|-
CASSWPGRTLYYNEQFF
TGTGCCAGCAGCTGGCCCGGAAGGACGCTATACTACAATGAGCAGTTCTTC
>TRBV5-4|-|TRBJ2-3|-
CASSLRESTDTQYF
TGTGCCAGCAGCTTGCGGGAGAGCACAGATACGCAGTATTTT
>TRBV7-9|-|TRBJ1-2|-
CASSPTRVYGYTF
TGTGCCAGCAGCCCTACCCGGGTCTATGGCTACACCTTC
>TRBV4-1|-|TRBJ2-7|TRBD2
CASSPRLAGDQNPYEQYF
TGCGCCAGCAGCCCGAGACTAGCGGGGGACCAGAATCCCTACGAGCAGTACTTC
>TRBV30|few|TRBJ1-1|TRBD1
CAWSNTGGDLRAFF
TGTGCCTGGAGTAATACAGGGGGCGATTTGAGAGCTTTCTTT
>TRBV4-3|few|TRBJ1-2|-
CASSQEPGPPYGYTF
TGCGCCAGCAGCCAAGAACCAGGGCCTCCCTATGGCTACACCTTC
>TRBV5-1|few|TRBJ2-5|-
CASSLMRGRETQYF
TGCGCCAGCAGCTTGATGCGGGGCCGAGAGACCCAGTACTTC
>TRBV7-6|-|TRBJ2-5|TRBD1
CASSSYGQGAAETQYF
TGTGCCAGCAGCTCCTACGGACAGGGAGCCGCGGAGACCCAGTACTTC
>TRBV5-4|few|TRBJ2-3|-
CASSPGNADTQYF
TGTGCCAGCAGCCCGGGGAACGCAGATACGCAGTATTTT
>TRBV5-1|few|TRBJ1-2|-
CASSNPLIYGYTF
TGCGCCAGCAGCAACCCCCTGATCTATGGCTACACCTTC
>TRBV27|few|TRBJ1-2|-
CASSAEPGYGYTF
TGTGCCAGCAGCGCTGAGCCGGGCTATGGCTACACCTTC
>TRBV10-3|few|TRBJ2-7|-
CAISVGGNEQYF
TGTGCCATCAGTGTTGGGGGGAACGAGCAGTACTTC
>TRBV10-1|-|TRBJ2-2|TRBD2
CASNPGGPGDTGELFF
TGCGCCAGCAACCCGGGAGGGCCCGGGGACACCGGGGAGCTGTTTTTT
>TRBV7-9|-|TRBJ2-7|-
CASSFQGMNYEQYF
TGTGCCAGCAGCTTTCAGGGTATGAACTACGAGCAGTACTTC
>TRBV1|once|TRBJ1-2|-
CTSSQALSSQGTGQYGNYGYTF
TGCACCAGCAGCCAAGCACTTTCCTCCCAGGGGACAGGGCAGTATGGGAACTATGGCTACACCTTC
>TRBV30|-|TRBJ2-3|TRBD2
CAWRVAGDTDTQYF
TGTGCCTGGAGGGTAGCGGGGGACACAGATACGCAGTATTTT
>TRBV30|-|TRBJ2-4|-
CAWSEKNIQYF
TGTGCCTGGAGTGAGAAAAACATTCAGTACTTC
>TRBV4-2|-|TRBJ2-7|-
CASSRPMEGGEQYF
TGTGCCAGCAGCCGCCCCATGGAGGGGGGCGAGCAGTACTTC
>TRBV4-3|few|TRBJ2-7|-
CASSQDWALVAQYF
TGCGCCAGCAGCCAAGATTGGGCTCTGGTGGCGCAGTACTTC
>TRBV7-2|-|TRBJ2-2|-
CASSLQEEVTGELFF
TGTGCCAGCAGCTTACAGGAGGAAGTAACCGGGGAGCTGTTTTTT
>TRBV9|-|TRBJ2-1|TRBD2
CASSPLSGGAYNEQFF
TGTGCCAGCAGCCCATTGAGCGGGGGGGCGTACAATGAGCAGTTCTTC
>TRBV28|few|TRBJ2-1|TRBD2
CASSSPLLAGGPYEQFF
TGTGCCAGCAGTTCTCCCCTACTAGCGGGAGGGCCATATGAGCAGTTCTTC
>TRBV15|-|TRBJ2-2|TRBD1
CATSRPGQGHTGELFF
TGTGCCACCAGCAGGCCGGGACAGGGCCACACCGGGGAGCTGTTTTTT